This T cell receptor (beta chain) stems from a study of Ad26.COV2.S vaccination and SARS-CoV-2 variants. This clone has just a few counts. Its specificity is not known. Study-level results: The study found similar non-spike TCR breadth in vaccine and placebo recipients. Analyses of TCR breadth and depth may have underestimated total T cell responses.

Sequenced by immunoSEQ multiplex PCR; TCRdb stores in-frame clones only, minus some. Of 300,000 to 500,000 clones listed, 75% to 90% were seen once; the top ten hold roughly 3%. Per germline, CDR1 SNHLY and CDR2 FYNNEI. The V end was cut by 7 bases, the J end by 0 bases, with 4 bases between. The CDR3 consists of 12 residues. Treatment denoted: around 19 received Ad26.COV2.S at low or high dose, single or two shots; about five received placebo; per-sample allocation not given. Day 63 following the first vaccine or placebo injection was when the samples were taken. Donation came from an adult in Boston who was aged 18-55 years. What was given as vaccine was an Ad26 vector encoding Wuhan-strain SARS-CoV-2 spike.

The sequence was obtained from a person aged 18-65 years who received the Ad26.COV2.S COVID-19 vaccine or a placebo. The source was peripheral blood, collected in a trial of Ad26.COV2.S vaccine versus placebo. This chain joins TRBV2 and TRBJ1-5; D is uncertain. DNA of the CDR3: TGTGCCAGCAAGGATAGCAATCAGCCCCAGCATTTT. Translating gives CASKDSNQPQHF.